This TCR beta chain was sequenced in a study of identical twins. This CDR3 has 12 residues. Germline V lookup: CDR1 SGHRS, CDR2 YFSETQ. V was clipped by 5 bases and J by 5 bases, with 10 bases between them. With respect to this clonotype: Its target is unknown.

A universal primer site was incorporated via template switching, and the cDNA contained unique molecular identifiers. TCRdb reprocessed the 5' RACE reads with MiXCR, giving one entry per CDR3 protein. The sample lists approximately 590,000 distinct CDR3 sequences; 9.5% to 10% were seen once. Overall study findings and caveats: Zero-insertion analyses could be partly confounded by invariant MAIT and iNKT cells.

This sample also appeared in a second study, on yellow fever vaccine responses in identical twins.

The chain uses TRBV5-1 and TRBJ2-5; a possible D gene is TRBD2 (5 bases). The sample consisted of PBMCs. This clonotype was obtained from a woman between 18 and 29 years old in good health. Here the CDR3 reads CASREVGETQYF. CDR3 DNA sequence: TGCGCCAGCAGGGAGGTGGGCGAGACCCAGTACTTC.